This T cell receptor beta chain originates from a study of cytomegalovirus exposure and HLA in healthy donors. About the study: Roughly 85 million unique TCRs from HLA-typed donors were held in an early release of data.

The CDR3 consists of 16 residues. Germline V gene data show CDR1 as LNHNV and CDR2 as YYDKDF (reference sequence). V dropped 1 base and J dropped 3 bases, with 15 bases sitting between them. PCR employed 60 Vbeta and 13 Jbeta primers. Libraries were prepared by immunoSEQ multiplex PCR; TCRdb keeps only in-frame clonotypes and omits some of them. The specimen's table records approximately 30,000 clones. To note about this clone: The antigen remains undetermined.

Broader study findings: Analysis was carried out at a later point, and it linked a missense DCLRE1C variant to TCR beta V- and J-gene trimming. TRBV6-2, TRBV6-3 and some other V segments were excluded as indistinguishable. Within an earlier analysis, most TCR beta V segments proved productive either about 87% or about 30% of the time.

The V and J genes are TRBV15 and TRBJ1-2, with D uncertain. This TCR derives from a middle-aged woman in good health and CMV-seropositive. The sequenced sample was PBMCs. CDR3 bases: TGTGCCACCAGCAGAGGGCCCTCCGGAGCTTACTATGGCTACACCTTC. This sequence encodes CATSRGPSGAYYGYTF.